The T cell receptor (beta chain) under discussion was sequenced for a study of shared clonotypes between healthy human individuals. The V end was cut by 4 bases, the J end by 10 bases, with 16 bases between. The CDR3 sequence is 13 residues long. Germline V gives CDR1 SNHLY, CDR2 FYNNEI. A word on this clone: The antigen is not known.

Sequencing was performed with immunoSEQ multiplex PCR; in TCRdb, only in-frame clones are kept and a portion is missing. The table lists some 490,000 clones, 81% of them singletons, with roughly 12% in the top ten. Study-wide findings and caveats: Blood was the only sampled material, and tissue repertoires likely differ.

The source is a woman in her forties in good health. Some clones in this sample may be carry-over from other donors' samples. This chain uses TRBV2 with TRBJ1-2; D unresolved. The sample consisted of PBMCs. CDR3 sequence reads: CASSGLQINPYTF. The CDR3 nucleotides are TGTGCCAGCAGTGGGTTGCAGATAAATCCCTACACCTTC.